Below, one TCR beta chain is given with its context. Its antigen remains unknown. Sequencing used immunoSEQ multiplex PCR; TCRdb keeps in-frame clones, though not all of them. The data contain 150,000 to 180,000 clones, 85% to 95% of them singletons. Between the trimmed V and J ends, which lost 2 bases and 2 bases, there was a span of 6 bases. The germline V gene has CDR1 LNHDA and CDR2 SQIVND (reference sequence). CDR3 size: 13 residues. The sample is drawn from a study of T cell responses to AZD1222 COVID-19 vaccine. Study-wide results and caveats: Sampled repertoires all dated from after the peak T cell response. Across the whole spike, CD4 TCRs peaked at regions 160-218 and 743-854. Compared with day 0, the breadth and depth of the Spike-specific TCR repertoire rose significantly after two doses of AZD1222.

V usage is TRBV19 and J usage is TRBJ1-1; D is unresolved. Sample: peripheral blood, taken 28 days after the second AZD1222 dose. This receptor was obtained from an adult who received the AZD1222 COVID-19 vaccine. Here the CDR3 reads CASSITDNTEAFF. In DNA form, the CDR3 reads TGTGCCAGTAGTATAACGGACAACACTGAAGCTTTCTTT. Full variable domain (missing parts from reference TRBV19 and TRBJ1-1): DGGITQSPKYLFRKEGQNVTLSCEQNLNHDAMYWYRQDPGQGLRLIYYSQIVNDFQKGDIAEGYSVSREKKESFPLTVTSAQKNPTAFYLCASSITDNTEAFFGQGTRLTVV.